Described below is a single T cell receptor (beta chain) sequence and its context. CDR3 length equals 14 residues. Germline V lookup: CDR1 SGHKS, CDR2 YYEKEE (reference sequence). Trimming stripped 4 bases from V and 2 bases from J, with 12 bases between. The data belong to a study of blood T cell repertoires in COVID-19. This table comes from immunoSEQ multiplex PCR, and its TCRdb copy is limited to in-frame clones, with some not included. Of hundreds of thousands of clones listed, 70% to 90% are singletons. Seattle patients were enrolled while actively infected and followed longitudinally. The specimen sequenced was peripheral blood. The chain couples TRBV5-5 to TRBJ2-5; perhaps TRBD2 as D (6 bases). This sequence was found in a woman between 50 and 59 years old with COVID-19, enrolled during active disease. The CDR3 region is CASSPVSGQETQYF. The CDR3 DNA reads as TGTGCCAGCAGCCCTGTTAGCGGACAAGAGACCCAGTACTTC.